Following are 5 T cell receptor beta chains from one sample sequenced in a study of T-cell memory formation after mild COVID-19. TCRdb analysed the 5' RACE reads with MiXCR anew, one entry per CDR3 protein. Counted here are 350,000 to 450,000 distinct CDR3 sequences, more than 20% occurring once; the ten biggest clones make up around 8.8%. The sequencing sample was made of PBMCs or a T cell subset sorted from them (not recorded which). These receptors came from an adult woman who had mild COVID-19 (a few samples of this study predate the infection). Cell type and time point are not known.

The V gene is TRBV6-2 or TRBV6-3, the J gene TRBJ1-2, with D perhaps matching TRBD1 (6 bases). Germline loops: CDR1 MNHEY, CDR2 SVGEGT. The CDR3 sequence is 13 residues long. With 7 bases removed from V and 4 bases from J, the gap between germline ends came to 13 bases. In DNA, the CDR3 is TGTGCCAGCAATACAGGGAATCTCTATGGCTACACCTTC. Protein sequence: CASNTGNLYGYTF.

This clonotype was seen a handful of times. V gene TRBV4-1 combines with J gene TRBJ2-5; D perhaps matches TRBD2 (7 bases). The CDR3 consists of 15 residues. Per germline, CDR1 MGHRA and CDR2 YSYEKL. V shed 4 bases and J shed 5 bases, with 17 bases lying between them. This chain's CDR3 is CASSPRTAGGETQYF. The CDR3 region has the DNA TGCGCCAGCAGCCCTCGGACAGCCGGGGGGGAGACCCAGTACTTC.

The gene calls are TRBV7-6 and TRBJ1-2; D is ambiguous. V was clipped by 5 bases and J by 4 bases, with 11 bases between them. This CDR3 region has 13 residues. In germline, CDR1 is SGHVS, CDR2 FNYEAQ. The chain's CDR3 is CASSPGEGYGYTF. CDR3 coding DNA: TGTGCCAGCAGCCCCGGCGAGGGCTATGGCTACACCTTC.

This clonotype was detected a few times. The rearrangement uses TRBV18 and TRBJ1-3, with TRBD1 matching 7 bases. The ends lost 8 bases at V and 0 bases at J; junction bases unmatched: 10. The CDR3 is 16 amino acids. CDR1 is KGHSH, CDR2 LQKENI, per germline. The CDR3, as DNA: TGTGCCAGCCGAGTTAGTACAGGGGCCTCTGGAAACACCATATATTTT. This codes for CASRVSTGASGNTIYF.

This clonotype was found many times. The chain recombines TRBV7-9 with TRBJ2-1, with D possibly matching TRBD2 (6 bases). Deletions cut 4 bases from V and 0 bases from J, with 13 bases between. CDR3 length: 16 amino acids. From germline, CDR1 is SEHNR and CDR2 FQNEAQ (reference sequence). The CDR3 protein is CASSSRDGSSYNEQFF. The CDR3, as DNA: TGTGCCAGCAGCTCTCGGGACGGGAGCTCCTACAATGAGCAGTTCTTC.